The present T cell receptor (beta chain) was sequenced within a study of control samples from healthy donors and cancer patients. After removal of 2 bases from V and 8 bases from J, the junction contained 7 bases not matched to a gene. CDR3 size: 15 residues. Germline V gene sequence: CDR1 KGHSH, CDR2 LQKENI. The repertoire was sequenced with immunoSEQ multiplex PCR; TCRdb's copy has only in-frame clones and lacks some. Counted here are 130,000 or so clones, around 92% occurring once; the ten biggest clones make up just over 7.5%. This chain connects TRBV18 to TRBJ2-2; 8 nucleotides align to TRBD1. The TCR originated in a middle-aged man with head and neck cancer. Specimen: PBMCs. The CDR3 reads CASSPDRGSPGELFF. CDR3 coding DNA: TGTGCCAGCTCACCAGACAGGGGAAGTCCGGGGGAGCTGTTTTTT. The full variable domain, its missing parts supplied by reference TRBV18 and TRBJ2-2, is NAGVMQNPRHLVRRRGQEARLRCSPMKGHSHVYWYRQLPEEGLKFMVYLQKENIIDESGMPKERFSAEFPKEGPSILRIQQVVRGDSAAYFCASSPDRGSPGELFFGEGSRLTVL.